This T cell receptor beta chain was retrieved from a study of technical replicates of blood from a handful of donors. Here immunoSEQ multiplex PCR was the method, and the copy in TCRdb shows in-frame clones only, minus some. The sample contains about 73,000 clones, 93% of which appear only once. The sample comprised T cells isolated from PBMCs. The receptors here all came from a human donor in good health.

The V call is TRBV11-3, the J call TRBJ1-2, with unresolved D. The CDR3 spans 14 residues. The V gene's germline CDR1 is SGHNT and CDR2 YENEEA. The ends were cut back, 5 bases at V and 4 bases at J, with 14 bases in the middle. CDR3 bases: TGTGCCAGCAGCCCGGACTTGGGGTCCTATGGCTACACCTTC. This gives the protein CASSPDLGSYGYTF.